The present TCR beta chain was sequenced within a study of blood T cell repertoires in COVID-19. Only in-frame clones appear in the TCRdb table, and some are missing; sequencing was by immunoSEQ multiplex PCR. Among approximately 68,000 clones listed, roughly 87% were seen once. CDR1 is SGDLS, CDR2 YYNGEE, per germline. The CDR3 contains 14 residues. V shed 2 bases, J shed 4 bases, and the junction held 2 bases outside the gene matches. The sample comprised peripheral blood. The TCR originated in a human donor in a cohort sampled during active COVID-19. V gene TRBV9 combines with J gene TRBJ1-2; 10 nucleotides align to TRBD1. The chain's CDR3 is CASSVDRGPYGYTF. CDR3 coding DNA: TGTGCCAGCAGCGTCGACAGGGGGCCCTATGGCTACACCTTC.